This T cell receptor beta chain derives from a study of T cell changes during pregnancy in multiple sclerosis. Clones were sequenced by immunoSEQ multiplex PCR, and TCRdb holds only the in-frame ones, with some missing. This sample carries roughly 30,000 clones, over 85% of them seen once, and the ten largest clones take 5% to 6%. The CDR3 covers 16 residues. V shed 3 bases and J 7 bases; nucleotides not matched to a gene: 15. Looked up from germline, CDR1 is PRHDT and CDR2 is FYEKMQ (reference sequence). The receptor was derived from a female donor with multiple sclerosis, enrolled in a pregnancy study. The chain recombines TRBV13 with TRBJ2-7, with 7 bases matching TRBD1. The source was CD8+ T cells from peripheral blood mononuclear cells, collected in the first trimester of pregnancy. The DNA for the CDR3 is TGTGCCAGCAGCTTTCGCAGGGCTGTAGGGGGCTATGAGCAGTACTTC. Protein product: CASSFRRAVGGYEQYF.